The present T cell receptor beta chain was sequenced within a study of cytomegalovirus exposure and HLA in healthy donors (dated by TCRdb to the late 2010s). Regarding the study in general: According to an earlier analysis of 587 of the donors, 150 million to 200 million T cells yielded over 100 million unique TCR beta sequences and approximately 280 Gb of sequence data. An early release that covered approximately 600 HLA-typed donors contained about 300 gigabases of sequencing data and 70 million to 100 million unique TCR sequences. Of the 300 to 500 genotyped donors, 65% to 90% were placed in the genetic ancestry cluster associated with self-reported Caucasian donors. The study was designed to test whether signatures of past pathogen exposure could be identified by cataloging public T cell receptors. The study used immunosequencing to profile the T cell repertoires of several hundred subjects and linked those repertoires to cytomegalovirus serostatus. A separate validation cohort of roughly 130 different subjects was used in addition to the approximately 700-subject first cohort. The study combined high-throughput TCR immunosequencing, statistical association of individual TCRs with disease status, and machine learning to predict cytomegalovirus infection status. In a later analysis, previously published TCR beta repertoires from several hundred donors were re-analyzed and high-resolution HLA genotyping was added so that TCR occurrence patterns could be studied. In the later analysis, no new phenotypic data were used to find candidate immune exposures; instead, reliance was placed on TCR beta sequences and their occurrence across donors. To decide whether each TCR beta V gene segment behaved as functional or pseudogenic, an earlier analysis of some 580 of the donors relied on high-throughput TCR beta sequencing. Donor age, sex, ethnicity and CMV serostatus were compiled together with the repertoire data. A later genetic analysis used genome-wide SNP genotypes for about 55% of the 666 donors, treating that subset as a discovery cohort. All discovery cohort repertoires had been generated using a single sequencing platform. Both class I and class II loci were covered by HLA typing, at four-digit resolution. Typing coverage differed by locus: A, B, C, DRB1 and DQB1 were typed in about 629-640 donors, DQA1 in approximately 520, DPA1 in 600 to 610, and DPB1 in 472. Roughly 5 DR-DQ haplotypes were handled as single units for association and clustering, since linkage in the cohort was strong. Among around 400 genotyped donors of the cohort, an average of around 240,000 unique TCR beta nucleotide sequences was sequenced per donor, of which about 19% were non-productive. Overall study results and their limits: Across donors, most TCR sequences were observed very rarely, whereas some public TCRs were present in many individuals. This cohort had only TCR beta chains sequenced, and the lack of alpha or paired-chain data limited which features could be detected. In a later genetic analysis, a missense DCLRE1C variant was associated with V-gene and J-gene trimming of TCR beta chains, and the association was replicated in an independent cohort. According to a later genetic analysis, donors in an Asian-associated ancestry cluster had fewer N-insertions in productive TCRs than the roughly 700-donor mean. Because counts were too low, seventeen rarely observed V segments, including chromosome 9 orphons, were excluded from the earlier analysis of 587 of the donors. The authors suggested that the approach could potentially be generalized to other disease states and immunological phenotypes. A further reported finding was that TCR beta sequences accurately predicted the HLA-A and HLA-B alleles for most subjects in the first cohort. The classifier was reported to diagnose cytomegalovirus status with high specificity and sensitivity in both the original and validation cohorts. Presence/absence analyses assumed roughly uniform sequencing depth across donors, an assumption that may not hold. Linkage disequilibrium might explain the correlated functional status among segregating V segments, but an unknown experimental factor could not be excluded. A few of the identified cytomegalovirus-associated TCR beta chains were confirmed in vitro to be specific for cytomegalovirus antigens. Strong co-occurrence of HLA alleles, especially DR and DQ, made assigning TCR associations to individual alleles difficult. Broadly in line with IMGT annotations, most TCR beta V segments showed up in productive rearrangements about 87% or about 30% of the time in an earlier analysis of approximately 600 of the donors. The 87-base-pair reads could not distinguish some IMGT-functional V segments, including TRBV6-2 and TRBV6-3, so those segments were excluded. Because some donors lacked HLA typing at each locus, the association tests relied only on the typed subset. At a false discovery rate of 0.05, a later analysis linked under 20,000 TCR beta sequences to specific HLA alleles. A total of fewer than 200 TCR beta chains were listed by the study as associated with cytomegalovirus. In a later analysis, HLA-associated TCR beta chains were found to be more clonally expanded and to have lower generation probabilities than equally common non-associated chains. A cluster of highly shared sequence variants was judged likely to represent a technical artifact of the sequencing pipeline. In a later analysis, the rate of TCR association differed among HLA loci, with DRB1 alleles having the most associated TCRs and HLA-C alleles having the fewest. The only immune exposure information available for the cohort was CMV serostatus. In a later analysis, several top co-occurrence clusters were reported to appear linked to parvovirus B19, influenza, CMV and Epstein-Barr virus. In a later analysis, most CMV-associated TCR beta chains were found to appear HLA-restricted, with HLA associations seemingly driven largely by CMV exposure.

CDR1 and CDR2 are read off the germline V gene as SGHAT and FQNNGV. V sheds 2 bases and J sheds 0 bases, leaving 11 bases between their ends. From the cysteine through the phenylalanine, the CDR3 covers 16 amino acids. The kept DNA is CDR3 alone, 48 bases in frame from the first base. The cohort was made up of about 610 healthy bone marrow donors. Cohort members were all nominally healthy when sampled, although unrecorded immune exposures were likely present. The donor tested CMV seropositive, placing the donor among the 289 seropositive members of the cohort. A peripheral blood sample was collected from each donor, and TCR beta sequencing was performed on peripheral blood mononuclear cells. The Qiagen DNeasy Blood Extraction Kit was used to extract genomic DNA from the blood cell samples. The library came from the immunoSEQ multiplex PCR assay. For the multiplex PCR, a mixture combining 60 forward primers for TCR Vbeta segments and 13 reverse primers for TCR Jbeta segments was used. The CDR3 region of rearranged TCR beta genes was amplified from genomic DNA with a multiplex PCR assay. The amplified TCR beta libraries were sequenced on the Illumina HiSeq System as 87-base-pair reads. Processing in the source paper ran as follows. Across the roughly 600 repertoires, a later analysis counted approximately 83 million unique TCR beta chains, roughly 11 million of which were shared by at least two donors. A nearest-neighbor algorithm error-corrected the raw reads and collapsed the reads into unique sequences, merging closely related sequences to remove PCR and sequencing errors. V, D and J gene segments were assigned by aligning CDR3 sequences to IMGT reference sequences. For a sequence to be retained, a match of at least six nucleotides to both a V gene segment and a J gene segment was required. A rearrangement counted as productive if the CDR3 had no stop codons and remained in frame with V and J, and every other rearrangement counted as non-productive. Following IMGT convention, CDR3 was defined as the stretch from the second conserved V-encoded cysteine up to the conserved J-encoded phenylalanine. In an earlier analysis of approximately 500 of the donors, sequences lacking an unambiguous match to a single V gene segment were excluded. An earlier analysis of fewer than 750 of the donors called V segments functional above 56.7% productive rearrangements and segregating when the between-donor standard deviation exceeded 5%. A statistical classification framework was built to diagnose cytomegalovirus status from the catalog of TCR beta chain sequences. In a later analysis, TCR nucleotide sequences were compared against IMGT/GENE-DB human TR gene sequences so that V and J genes could be assigned. A later analysis assigned CDR3 sequences and most-parsimonious VDJ recombination scenarios with the TCRdist pipeline. In a later analysis, each TCR beta chain was defined by its CDR3 amino acid sequence together with its V-gene family, and reads lacking a unique V-gene family were excluded. To address suspected cross-contamination and a sequencing artifact, a later analysis removed a few hundred highly shared, low-generation-probability nucleotide sequences. A later analysis calculated a clonal expansion index for each public chain from normalized within-repertoire ranks of inferred template counts. In a later analysis, generation probabilities were computed using a VDJ recombination model fitted to out-of-frame rearrangements, and the results were checked against IGoR. A later analysis scored TCR-TCR, TCR-HLA and TCR-CMV co-occurrence with hypergeometric tests, applying a repertoire-size bias correction to TCR pairs. A later analysis estimated false discovery rates by permuting HLA or CMV assignments 20 times. In a later analysis, co-occurring TCRs were grouped using DBSCAN, and TCRdist sequence similarity was added for clustering within HLA-allele-positive subsets. Repertoires with fewer than 30,000 or more than 120,000 public chains, plus five repertoires with anomalous nucleotide sharing, were excluded from co-occurrence clustering. TCRdb retrieved this table from immuneACCESS and kept in-frame rearrangements only. Not all clones are present; in checked studies, unresolved V genes account for under half, and no reason is known for the remainder. The D gene and trimming were derived from the DNA, and the V and J assignments and clone size from that table. The sample table contains 77,000 or so clones; only one count was recorded for 70% to 85% of them. Of the sample, 18% falls within the top ten clones.

Worth noting for this clone: What this receptor recognizes is not known. One base away there is no much larger clone; base qualities are not given.

Here the chain combines TRBV11-2 and TRBJ2-1, with a tentative D gene TRBD2 over 6 matching bases. Sequenced input: PBMCs. The TCR originated in a man aged 65-85 years in good health and CMV-seropositive. The DNA sequence follows: TGTGCCAGCAGCTTACTAGCGCCCAGCTCCTACAATGAGCAGTTCTTC. Translated, it reads CASSLLAPSSYNEQFF.